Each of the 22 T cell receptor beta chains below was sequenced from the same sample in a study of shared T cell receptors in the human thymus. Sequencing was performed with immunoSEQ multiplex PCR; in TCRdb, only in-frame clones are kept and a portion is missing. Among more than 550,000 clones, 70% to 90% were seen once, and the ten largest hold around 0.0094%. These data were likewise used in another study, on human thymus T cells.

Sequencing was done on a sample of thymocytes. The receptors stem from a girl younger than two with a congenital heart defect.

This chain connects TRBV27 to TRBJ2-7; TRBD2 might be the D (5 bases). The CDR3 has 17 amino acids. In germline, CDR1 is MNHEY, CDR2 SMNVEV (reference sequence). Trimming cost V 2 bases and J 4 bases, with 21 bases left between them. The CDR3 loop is CASSLGRRYPDLYEQYF. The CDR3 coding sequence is TGTGCCAGCAGTTTAGGCAGGAGGTATCCTGACTTGTACGAGCAGTACTTC.

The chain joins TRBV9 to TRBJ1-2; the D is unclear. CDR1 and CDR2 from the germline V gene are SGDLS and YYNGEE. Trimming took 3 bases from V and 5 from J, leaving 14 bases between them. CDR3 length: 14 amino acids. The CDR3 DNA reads TGTGCCAGCAGCGCTAGCAGGACCCAGTATGGCTACACCTTC. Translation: CASSASRTQYGYTF. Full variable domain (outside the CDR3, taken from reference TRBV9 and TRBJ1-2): DSGVTQTPKHLITATGQRVTLRCSPRSGDLSVYWYQQSLDQGLQFLIQYYNGEERAKGNILERFSAQQFPDLHSELNLSSLELGDSALYFCASSASRTQYGYTFGSGTRLTVV.

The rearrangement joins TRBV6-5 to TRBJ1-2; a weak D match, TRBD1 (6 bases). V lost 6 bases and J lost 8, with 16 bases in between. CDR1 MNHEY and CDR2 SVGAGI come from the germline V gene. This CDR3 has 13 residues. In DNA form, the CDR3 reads TGTGCCAGCAGGTTAACAGGGATCGGAGGCTACACCTTC. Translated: CASRLTGIGGYTF.

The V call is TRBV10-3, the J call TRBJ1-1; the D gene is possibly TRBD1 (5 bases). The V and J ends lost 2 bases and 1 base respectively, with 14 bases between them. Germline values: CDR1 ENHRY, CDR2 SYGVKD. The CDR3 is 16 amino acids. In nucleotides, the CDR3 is TGTGCCATCAGTGAGGGCCACAAAGGGGCGAACACTGAAGCTTTCTTT. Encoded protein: CAISEGHKGANTEAFF.

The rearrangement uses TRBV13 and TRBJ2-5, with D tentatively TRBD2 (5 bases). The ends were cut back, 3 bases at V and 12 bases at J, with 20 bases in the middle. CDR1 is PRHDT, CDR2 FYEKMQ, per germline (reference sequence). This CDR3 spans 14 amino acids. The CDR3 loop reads CASSFLPRGLEEYF. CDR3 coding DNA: TGTGCCAGCAGCTTTCTCCCACGAGGGTTGGAGGAGTACTTC.

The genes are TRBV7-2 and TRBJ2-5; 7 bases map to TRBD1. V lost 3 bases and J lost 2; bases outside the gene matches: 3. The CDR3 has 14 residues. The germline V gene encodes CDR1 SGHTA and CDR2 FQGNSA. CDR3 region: CASSFRQGQETQYF. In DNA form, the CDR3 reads TGTGCCAGCAGCTTCAGACAGGGTCAAGAGACCCAGTACTTC.

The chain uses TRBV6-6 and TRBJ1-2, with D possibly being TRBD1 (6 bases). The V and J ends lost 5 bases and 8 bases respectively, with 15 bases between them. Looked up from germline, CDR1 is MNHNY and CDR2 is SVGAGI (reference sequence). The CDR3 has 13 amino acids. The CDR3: CASSPRQVVGYTF. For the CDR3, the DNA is TGTGCCAGCAGTCCGCGACAGGTTGTCGGCTACACCTTC.

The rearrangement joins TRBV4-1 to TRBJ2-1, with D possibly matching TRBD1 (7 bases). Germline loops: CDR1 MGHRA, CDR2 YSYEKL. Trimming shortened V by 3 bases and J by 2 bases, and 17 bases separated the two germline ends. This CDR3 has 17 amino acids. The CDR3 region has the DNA TGCGCCAGCAGCCAGGCATCGGAGGGGGCCGCCTACAATGAGCAGTTCTTC. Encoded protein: CASSQASEGAAYNEQFF.

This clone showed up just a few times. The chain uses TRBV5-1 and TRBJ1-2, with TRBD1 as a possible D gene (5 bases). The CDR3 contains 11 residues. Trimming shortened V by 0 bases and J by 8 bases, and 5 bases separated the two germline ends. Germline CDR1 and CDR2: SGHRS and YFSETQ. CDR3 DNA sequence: TGCGCCAGCAGCTTGGACAGGGGCTACACCTTC. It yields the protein CASSLDRGYTF.

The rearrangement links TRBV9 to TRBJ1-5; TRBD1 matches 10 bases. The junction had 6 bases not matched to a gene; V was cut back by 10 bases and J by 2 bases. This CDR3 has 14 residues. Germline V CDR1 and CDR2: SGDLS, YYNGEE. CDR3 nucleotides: TGTGCCGGGGGACAGGGGTCGGGCAATCAGCCCCAGCATTTT. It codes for CAGGQGSGNQPQHF.

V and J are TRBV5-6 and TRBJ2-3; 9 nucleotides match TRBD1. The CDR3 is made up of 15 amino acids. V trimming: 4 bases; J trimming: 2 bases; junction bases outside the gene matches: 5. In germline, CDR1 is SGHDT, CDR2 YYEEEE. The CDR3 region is CASSPGTGNTDTQYF. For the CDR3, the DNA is TGTGCCAGCAGCCCTGGGACAGGGAACACAGATACGCAGTATTTT.

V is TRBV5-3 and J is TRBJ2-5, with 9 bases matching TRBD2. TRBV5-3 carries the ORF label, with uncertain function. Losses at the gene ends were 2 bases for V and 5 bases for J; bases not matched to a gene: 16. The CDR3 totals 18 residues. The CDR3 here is CARSFGWDRAGGPETQYF. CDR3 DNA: TGTGCCAGAAGCTTCGGGTGGGACCGGGCGGGGGGGCCGGAGACCCAGTACTTC.

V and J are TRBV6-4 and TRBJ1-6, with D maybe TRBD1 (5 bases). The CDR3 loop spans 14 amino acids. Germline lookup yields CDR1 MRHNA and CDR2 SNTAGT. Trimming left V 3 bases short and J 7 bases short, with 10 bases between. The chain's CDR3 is CASSDQGSNSPLHF. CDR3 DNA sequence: TGTGCCAGCAGTGATCAGGGTTCGAATTCACCCCTCCACTTT.

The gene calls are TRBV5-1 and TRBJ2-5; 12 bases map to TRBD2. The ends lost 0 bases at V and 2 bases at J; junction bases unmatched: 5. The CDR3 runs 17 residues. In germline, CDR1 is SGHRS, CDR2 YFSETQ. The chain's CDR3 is CASSLATGTSGQETQYF. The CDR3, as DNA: TGCGCCAGCAGCTTGGCAACCGGGACTAGCGGGCAAGAGACCCAGTACTTC.

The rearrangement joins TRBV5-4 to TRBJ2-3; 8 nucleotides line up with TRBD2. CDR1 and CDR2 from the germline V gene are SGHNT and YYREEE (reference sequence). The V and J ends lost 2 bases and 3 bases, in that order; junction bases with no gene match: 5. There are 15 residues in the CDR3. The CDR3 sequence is CASSLTSGWTDTQYF. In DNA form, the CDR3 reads TGTGCCAGCAGCTTAACTAGCGGATGGACAGATACGCAGTATTTT.

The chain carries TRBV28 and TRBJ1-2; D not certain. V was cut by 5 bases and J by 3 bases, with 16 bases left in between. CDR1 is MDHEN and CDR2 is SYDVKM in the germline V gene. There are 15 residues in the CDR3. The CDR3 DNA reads TGTGCCAGCAGTGGTAAGACCCACCGGGACTATGGCTACACCTTC. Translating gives CASSGKTHRDYGYTF.

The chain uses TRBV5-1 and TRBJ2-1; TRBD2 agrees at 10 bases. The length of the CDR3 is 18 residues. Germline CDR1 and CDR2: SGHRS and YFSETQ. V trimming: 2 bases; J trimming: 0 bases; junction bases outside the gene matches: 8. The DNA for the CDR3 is TGCGCCAGCAGCTTCTCTGGACTAGCGGATAGCTCCTACAATGAGCAGTTCTTC. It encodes CASSFSGLADSSYNEQFF.

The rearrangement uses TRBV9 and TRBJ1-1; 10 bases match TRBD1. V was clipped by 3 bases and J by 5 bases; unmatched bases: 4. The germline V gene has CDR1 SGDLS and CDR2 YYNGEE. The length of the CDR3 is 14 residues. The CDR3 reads CASSATGGRTEAFF. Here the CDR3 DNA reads TGTGCCAGCAGCGCGACAGGGGGCCGAACTGAAGCTTTCTTT.

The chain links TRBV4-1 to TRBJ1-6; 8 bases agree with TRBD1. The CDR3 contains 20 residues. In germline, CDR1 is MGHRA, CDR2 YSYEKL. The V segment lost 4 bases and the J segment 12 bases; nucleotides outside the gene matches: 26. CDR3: CASSPNHRDRQTYQQKPLHF. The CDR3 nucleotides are TGCGCCAGCAGCCCGAACCACCGGGACAGGCAAACATACCAGCAGAAACCCCTCCACTTT.

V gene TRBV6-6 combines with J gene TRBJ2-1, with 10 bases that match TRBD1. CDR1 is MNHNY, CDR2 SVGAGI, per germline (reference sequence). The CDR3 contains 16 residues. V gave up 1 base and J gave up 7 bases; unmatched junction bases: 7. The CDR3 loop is CASSYYPGTGENEQFF. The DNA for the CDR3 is TGTGCCAGCAGTTACTATCCTGGGACAGGGGAAAATGAGCAGTTCTTC.

The CDR3 nucleotides are TGCAGTGCTAAGCTAGGTCAGCCCCAGCATTTT. Translation: CSAKLGQPQHF. The chain joins TRBV20-1 to TRBJ1-5; D is uncertain. Trimming left V 4 bases short and J 6 bases short, with 7 bases between. This CDR3 comprises 11 residues. Germline CDR1 DFQATT, CDR2 SNEGSKA (reference sequence).

CDR3 amino acids: CASSARQGTRSTEAFF. The CDR3 DNA reads as TGTGCCAGCAGCGCCCGACAGGGTACGCGGAGCACTGAAGCTTTCTTT. The rearrangement joins TRBV7-6 to TRBJ1-1; 7 positions agree with TRBD1. CDR1 is SGHVS and CDR2 is FNYEAQ in the germline V gene. The CDR3 is 16 residues long. Trimming at V came to 5 bases and at J to 4 bases, leaving 13 bases not matched to a gene.